Shown below are 18 T cell receptor beta chains from a single sample sequenced in a study of Ad26.COV2.S vaccination and SARS-CoV-2 variants. The data were produced by immunoSEQ multiplex PCR, yet TCRdb's version contains in-frame clones alone and is incomplete. The sample includes more than 300,000 clones, around 89% seen only once; the top ten take roughly 5%. This sample's treatment: some 20 received Ad26.COV2.S at low or high dose, single or two shots; several received placebo; per-sample allocation not given. Specimens were obtained on day 63 following the first vaccine or placebo injection. Source: peripheral blood, taken in a trial of Ad26.COV2.S vaccine versus placebo. All receptors come from a person aged 18 to 59 who received the Ad26.COV2.S COVID-19 vaccine or a placebo.

The chain recombines TRBV5-5 with TRBJ2-7, with D uncertain. CDR3 length equals 12 residues. In germline, CDR1 is SGHKS, CDR2 YYEKEE (reference sequence). Deletions cut 3 bases from V and 3 bases from J, with 7 bases between. CDR3 sequence (DNA): TGTGCCAGCAGCTCTTTTAACTACGAGCAGTACTTC. It specifies CASSSFNYEQYF.

The gene calls are TRBV28 and TRBJ2-3; no firm D call. Germline CDR1 is MDHEN and CDR2 is SYDVKM. This CDR3 comprises 14 residues. Trimming removed 5 bases from V and 6 bases from J, with 15 bases in between. CDR3 coding DNA: TGTGCCAGCAGTAGGACGTCCGTGAAGGATACGCAGTATTTT. Amino acid sequence: CASSRTSVKDTQYF.

The J gene is TRBJ2-2, the V gene TRBV30; TRBD2 matches at 10 bases. After removal of 3 bases from V and 5 bases from J, the junction contained 9 bases not matched to a gene. Germline V gene data show CDR1 as GTSNPN and CDR2 as SVGIG (reference sequence). There are 16 residues in the CDR3. The CDR3, as DNA: TGTGCCTGGAGCGGCCTAGCGGGAGATAGGACCGGGGAGCTGTTTTTT. This codes for CAWSGLAGDRTGELFF.

This chain links TRBV5-1 with TRBJ2-7; D is ambiguous. Per the germline V gene, CDR1 is SGHRS and CDR2 is YFSETQ. Between the trimmed V and J ends, which lost 0 bases and 2 bases, there was a span of 9 bases. The CDR3 contains 14 residues. The CDR3 loop is CASSLVMGTYEQYF. The CDR3 DNA reads TGCGCCAGCAGCTTGGTGATGGGGACCTACGAGCAGTACTTC.

The rearrangement uses TRBV3-1 (or the pseudogene TRBV3-2) and TRBJ2-1; the match to TRBD1 covers 10 bases. The CDR3 runs 15 residues. V dropped 2 bases and J dropped 7; count of bases not matched to a gene: 5. CDR1 LGHDT and CDR2 YNNKEL come from the germline V gene (reference sequence). This chain's CDR3 is CASSQLRTGGNEQFF. CDR3 sequence (DNA): TGTGCCAGCAGCCAACTAAGGACAGGGGGAAATGAGCAGTTCTTC.

Here the CDR3 reads CASRAPGTGNEKLFF. The CDR3 bases are TGTGCCAGCAGAGCCCCCGGGACAGGGAATGAAAAACTGTTTTTT. The genes are TRBV6-5 and TRBJ1-4, with 9 bases fitting TRBD1. The CDR3 has 15 amino acids. After removal of 6 bases from V and 5 bases from J, the junction contained 7 bases not matched to a gene. Germline-derived CDR1 and CDR2 are MNHEY and SVGAGI.

The V and J genes are TRBV10-3 and TRBJ1-1, with 7 bases fitting TRBD1. The CDR3 has 12 amino acids. Germline V gene sequence: CDR1 ENHRY, CDR2 SYGVKD. CDR3 nucleotides: TGTGCAACCACAGGGGAACAGGCAGAAGCTTTCTTT. Translation gives CATTGEQAEAFF.

The rearrangement joins TRBV7-9 to TRBJ2-3; no clear D gene. Trimming stripped 7 bases from V and 2 bases from J, with 10 bases between. Germline CDR1 SEHNR, CDR2 FQNEAQ (reference sequence). The CDR3 spans 13 residues. The CDR3 sequence: CASIPLNTDTQYF. Here the CDR3 DNA reads TGTGCCAGCATCCCCTTAAACACAGATACGCAGTATTTT. Full variable domain (outside the CDR3, taken from reference TRBV7-9 and TRBJ2-3): DTGVSQNPRHKITKRGQNVTFRCDPISEHNRLYWYRQTLGQGPEFLTYFQNEAQLEKSRLLSDRFSAERPKGSFSTLEIQRTEQGDSAMYLCASIPLNTDTQYFGPGTRLTVL.

The rearrangement joins TRBV9 to TRBJ2-7; TRBD1 matches at 9 bases. With V trimmed by 4 bases and J by 2 bases, 4 bases remained unmatched. This CDR3 is built from 14 residues. CDR1 and CDR2 (germline): SGDLS, YYNGEE. This CDR3 reads CASSTGTGTYEQYF. The DNA of the CDR3 is TGTGCCAGCAGCACTGGGACAGGGACCTACGAGCAGTACTTC.

This clone was counted a few times. The chain joins TRBV27 to TRBJ2-7; D not resolved. The germline V gene has CDR1 MNHEY and CDR2 SMNVEV (reference sequence). V was pared by 3 bases and J by 0 bases, with 6 bases between. The CDR3 is 13 amino acids. The CDR3 DNA sequence: TGTGCCAGCAGTTTGAGGCACTCCTACGAGCAGTACTTC. It translates to CASSLRHSYEQYF.

The V gene is TRBV27, the J gene TRBJ1-3, with no clear D. Germline V gene lookup returns CDR1 MNHEY and CDR2 SMNVEV (reference sequence). V was clipped by 6 bases and J by 4 bases, with 10 bases between them. CDR3 length equals 13 residues. The CDR3 is CASSPRAGNTIYF. CDR3 in DNA: TGTGCCAGCAGCCCGAGGGCCGGAAACACCATATATTTT.

This clone has a count of ten or more. This chain uses TRBV7-2 with TRBJ2-1; 14 positions match TRBD2. There are 15 residues in the CDR3. In germline, CDR1 is SGHTA, CDR2 FQGNSA. J was trimmed by 8 bases and V by 7 bases; bases with no gene match: 7. CDR3 sequence reads: CASKATSGRAHEQFF. The CDR3 DNA sequence: TGTGCCAGCAAAGCGACTAGCGGGAGGGCACATGAGCAGTTCTTC.

The rearrangement links TRBV25-1 to TRBJ2-1; 9 bases match TRBD2. Unmatched junction bases numbered 8, after V lost 6 bases and J lost 2 bases. Germline V lookup: CDR1 MGHDK, CDR2 SYGVNS. This CDR3 spans 16 amino acids. The DNA for the CDR3 is TGTGCCAGCAGGTCTCGCCTAGCGGGGACCTACAATGAGCAGTTCTTC. Amino acids: CASRSRLAGTYNEQFF.

The chain carries TRBV19 and TRBJ1-1; no reliable D call. This CDR3 comprises 13 residues. Between the trimmed V and J ends, which lost 8 bases and 6 bases, there was a span of 16 bases. Germline assignment: CDR1 LNHDA and CDR2 SQIVND (reference sequence). This CDR3 reads CASGRTSAPEAFF. CDR3 DNA: TGTGCCAGTGGGAGGACGTCTGCTCCTGAAGCTTTCTTT.

CDR3 in DNA: TGTGCCAGCAGCCAGACTCCTTTCTACGAGCAGTACTTC. It encodes CASSQTPFYEQYF. This sequence joins TRBV7-9 and TRBJ2-7; no definite D call. This CDR3 region has 13 residues. The germline V and J ends were trimmed by 5 bases and 3 bases, with 11 bases remaining between them. In germline, CDR1 is SEHNR, CDR2 FQNEAQ (reference sequence).

The chain combines TRBV29-1 with TRBJ2-4; D call uncertain. Germline-derived CDR1 and CDR2 are SQVTM and ANQGSEA. V gave up 5 bases and J gave up 5 bases, with 16 bases separating them. The CDR3 length is 14 residues. In DNA form, the CDR3 reads TGCAGCGTTTCCATAAGAGGCGACCAAAACATTCAGTACTTC. Its protein product is CSVSIRGDQNIQYF.

With regard to this clone: The junction shows a germline mismatch at one end, possibly a read error. The J gene is TRBJ1-2, the V gene TRBV20-1; tentative D call: TRBD1 (6 bases). The CDR3 length is 12 residues. The germline gives CDR1 DFQATT, CDR2 SNEGSKA (reference sequence). CDR3 in amino acids: CSASRGTGRDNF. CDR3 nucleotides: TGCAGTGCTAGTCGGGGCACAGGGAGGGATAACTTC.

This clone was picked up one time. This chain connects TRBV7-8 to TRBJ2-7; weak D call: TRBD1 (6 bases). V shed 3 bases and J shed 2 bases, with 14 bases lying between them. This CDR3 spans 15 amino acids. Per germline, CDR1 SGHVS and CDR2 FQNEAQ. CDR3 region: CASSFEAGATYEQYF. CDR3 DNA sequence: TGTGCCAGCAGCTTCGAGGCAGGGGCCACCTACGAGCAGTACTTC.